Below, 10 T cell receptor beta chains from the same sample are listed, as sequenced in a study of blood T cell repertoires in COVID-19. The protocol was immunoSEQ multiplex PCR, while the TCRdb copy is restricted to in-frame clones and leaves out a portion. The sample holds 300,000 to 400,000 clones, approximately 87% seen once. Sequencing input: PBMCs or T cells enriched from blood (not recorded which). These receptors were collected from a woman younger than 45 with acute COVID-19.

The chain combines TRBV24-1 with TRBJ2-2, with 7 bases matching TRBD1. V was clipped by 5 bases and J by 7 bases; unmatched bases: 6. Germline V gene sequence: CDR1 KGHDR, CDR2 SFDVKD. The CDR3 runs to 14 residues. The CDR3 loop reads CATSGRQGGGELFF. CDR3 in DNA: TGTGCCACCAGTGGGAGACAGGGTGGCGGGGAGCTGTTTTTT.

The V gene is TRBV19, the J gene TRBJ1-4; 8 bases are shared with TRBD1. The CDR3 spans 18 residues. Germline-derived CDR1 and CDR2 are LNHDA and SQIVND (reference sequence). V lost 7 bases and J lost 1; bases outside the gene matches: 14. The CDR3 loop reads CASKGERDRPLTNEKLFF. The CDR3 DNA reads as TGTGCCAGTAAAGGTGAAAGGGACAGGCCCCTAACTAATGAAAAACTGTTTTTT.

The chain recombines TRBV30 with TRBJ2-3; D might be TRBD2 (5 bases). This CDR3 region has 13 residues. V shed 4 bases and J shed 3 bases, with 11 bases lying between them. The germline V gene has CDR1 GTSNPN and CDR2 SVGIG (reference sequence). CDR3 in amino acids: CAWTRTGTDTQYF. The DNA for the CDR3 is TGTGCCTGGACTCGGACGGGGACAGATACGCAGTATTTT.

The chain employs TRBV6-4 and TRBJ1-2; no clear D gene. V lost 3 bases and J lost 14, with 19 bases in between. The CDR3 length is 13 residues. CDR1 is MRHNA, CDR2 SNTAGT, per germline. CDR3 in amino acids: CASSETLGSRRTF. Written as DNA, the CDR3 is TGTGCCAGCAGTGAAACCCTCGGGTCACGTCGGACCTTC.

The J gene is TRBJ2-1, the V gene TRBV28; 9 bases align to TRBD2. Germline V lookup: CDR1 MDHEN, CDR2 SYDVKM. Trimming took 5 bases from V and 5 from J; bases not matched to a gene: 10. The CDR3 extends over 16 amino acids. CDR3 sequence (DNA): TGTGCCAGCAGTACCCGGAGAGCGGGGGGCCACAATGAGCAGTTCTTC. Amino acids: CASSTRRAGGHNEQFF.

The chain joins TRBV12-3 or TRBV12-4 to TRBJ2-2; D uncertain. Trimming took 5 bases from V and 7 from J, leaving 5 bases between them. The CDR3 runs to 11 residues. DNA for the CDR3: TGTGCCAGCAGTCAAAACGGGGAGCTGTTTTTT. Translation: CASSQNGELFF.

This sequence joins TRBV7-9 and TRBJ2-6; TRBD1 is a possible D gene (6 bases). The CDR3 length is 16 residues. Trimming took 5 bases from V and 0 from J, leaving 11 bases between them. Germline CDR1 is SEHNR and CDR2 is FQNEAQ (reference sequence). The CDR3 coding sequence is TGTGCCAGCAGCCCGGGACAATTCTCTGGGGCCAACGTCCTGACTTTC. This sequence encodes CASSPGQFSGANVLTF.

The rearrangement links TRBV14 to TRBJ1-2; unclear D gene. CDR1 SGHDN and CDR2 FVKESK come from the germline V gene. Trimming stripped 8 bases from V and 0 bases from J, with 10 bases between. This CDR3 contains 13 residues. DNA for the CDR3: TGTGCCAGCGCGGGATCAGCTAACTATGGCTACACCTTC. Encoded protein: CASAGSANYGYTF.

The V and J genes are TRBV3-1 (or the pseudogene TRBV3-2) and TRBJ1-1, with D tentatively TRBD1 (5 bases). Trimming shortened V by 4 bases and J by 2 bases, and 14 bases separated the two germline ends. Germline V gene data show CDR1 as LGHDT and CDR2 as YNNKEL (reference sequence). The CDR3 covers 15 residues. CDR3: CASSPHGQPNTEAFF. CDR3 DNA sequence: TGTGCCAGCAGCCCGCACGGACAACCAAACACTGAAGCTTTCTTT.

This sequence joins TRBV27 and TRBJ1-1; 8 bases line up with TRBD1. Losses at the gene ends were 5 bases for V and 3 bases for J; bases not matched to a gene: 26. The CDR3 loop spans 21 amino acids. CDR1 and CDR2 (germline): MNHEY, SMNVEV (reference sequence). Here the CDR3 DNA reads TGTGCCAGCAGTACACCGGCCACCAGAATTGGACAGGGAAGGGGGGACACTGAAGCTTTCTTT. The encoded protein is CASSTPATRIGQGRGDTEAFF.